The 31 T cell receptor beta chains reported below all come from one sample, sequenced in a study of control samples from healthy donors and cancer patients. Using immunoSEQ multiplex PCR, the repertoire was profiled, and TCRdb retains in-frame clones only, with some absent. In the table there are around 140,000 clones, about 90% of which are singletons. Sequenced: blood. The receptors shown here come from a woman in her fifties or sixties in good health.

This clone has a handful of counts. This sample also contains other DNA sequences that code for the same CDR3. The CDR3, as DNA: TGTGCCTGGAGTCTAGGAAGCAATCAGCCCCAGCATTTT. It specifies CAWSLGSNQPQHF. The rearrangement links TRBV30 to TRBJ1-5; D not certain. V lost 2 bases, J lost 1 base, and 6 bases lay in between. This CDR3 spans 13 amino acids. Germline-derived CDR1 and CDR2 are GTSNPN and SVGIG (reference sequence).

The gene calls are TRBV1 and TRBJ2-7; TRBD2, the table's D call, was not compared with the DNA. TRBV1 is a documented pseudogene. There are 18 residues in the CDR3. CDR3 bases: TGCACCAGCAGCCAAGATCGGGCTAGCGGGAGTGACGCCTACGAGCAGTACTTC. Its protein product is CTSSQDRASGSDAYEQYF.

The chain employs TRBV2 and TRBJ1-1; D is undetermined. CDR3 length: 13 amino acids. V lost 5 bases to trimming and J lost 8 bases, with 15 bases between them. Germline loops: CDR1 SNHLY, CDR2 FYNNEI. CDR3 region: CASSPHTNLEAFF. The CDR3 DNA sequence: TGTGCCAGCAGTCCCCATACCAATTTGGAAGCTTTCTTT.

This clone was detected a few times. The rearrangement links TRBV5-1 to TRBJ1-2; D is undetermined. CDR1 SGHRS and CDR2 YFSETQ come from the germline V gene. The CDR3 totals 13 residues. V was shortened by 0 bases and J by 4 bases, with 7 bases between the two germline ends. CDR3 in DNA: TGCGCCAGCAGCTTGGAGGACGGCTATGGCTACACCTTC. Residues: CASSLEDGYGYTF.

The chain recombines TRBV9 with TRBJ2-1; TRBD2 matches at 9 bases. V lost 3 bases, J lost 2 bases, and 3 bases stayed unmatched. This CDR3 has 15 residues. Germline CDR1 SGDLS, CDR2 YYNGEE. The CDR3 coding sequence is TGTGCCAGCAGCGCTAGCGGGACGACCTACAATGAGCAGTTCTTC. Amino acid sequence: CASSASGTTYNEQFF.

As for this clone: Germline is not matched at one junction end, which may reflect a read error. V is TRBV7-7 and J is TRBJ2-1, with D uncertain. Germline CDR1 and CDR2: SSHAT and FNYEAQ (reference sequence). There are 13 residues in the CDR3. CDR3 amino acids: CASSQNRDNEQFF. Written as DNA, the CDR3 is TGTGCTAGCAGCCAAAACCGGGACAATGAGCAGTTCTTC.

The CDR3 region has the DNA TGCGCCAGCAGCAGGGACGGGAGCTCCTACAATGAGCAGTTCTTC. Its translation is CASSRDGSSYNEQFF. The V and J genes are TRBV5-1 and TRBJ2-1; tentative D call: TRBD2 (6 bases). Trimming cost V 4 bases and J 0 bases, with 11 bases left between them. CDR1 is SGHRS, CDR2 YFSETQ, per germline. This CDR3 region has 15 residues.

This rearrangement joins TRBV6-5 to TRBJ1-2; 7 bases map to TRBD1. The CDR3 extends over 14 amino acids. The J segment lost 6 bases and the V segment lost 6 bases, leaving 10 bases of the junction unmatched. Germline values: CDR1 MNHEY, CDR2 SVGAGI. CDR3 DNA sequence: TGTGCCAGCAGAATCGGCGCAGGGGGAAATGGCTACACCTTC. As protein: CASRIGAGGNGYTF.

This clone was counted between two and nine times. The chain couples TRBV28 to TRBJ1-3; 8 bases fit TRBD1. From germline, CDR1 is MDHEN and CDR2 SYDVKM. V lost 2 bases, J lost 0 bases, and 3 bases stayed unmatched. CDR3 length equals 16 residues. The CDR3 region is CASSLGQGGSGNTIYF. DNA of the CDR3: TGTGCCAGCAGTTTAGGACAGGGAGGCTCTGGAAACACCATATATTTT.

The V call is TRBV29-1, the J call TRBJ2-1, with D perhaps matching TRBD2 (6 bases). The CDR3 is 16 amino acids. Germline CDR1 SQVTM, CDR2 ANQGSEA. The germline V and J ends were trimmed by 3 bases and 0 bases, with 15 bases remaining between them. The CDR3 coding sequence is TGCAGCGTTGACGGGGGACTTTCCCACTCCTACAATGAGCAGTTCTTC. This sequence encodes CSVDGGLSHSYNEQFF.

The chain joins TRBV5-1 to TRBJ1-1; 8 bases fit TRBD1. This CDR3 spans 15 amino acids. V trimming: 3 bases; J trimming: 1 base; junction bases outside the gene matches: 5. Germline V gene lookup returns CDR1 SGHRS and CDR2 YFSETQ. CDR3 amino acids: CASSWGTGTNTEAFF. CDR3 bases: TGCGCCAGCAGCTGGGGGACAGGTACGAACACTGAAGCTTTCTTT.

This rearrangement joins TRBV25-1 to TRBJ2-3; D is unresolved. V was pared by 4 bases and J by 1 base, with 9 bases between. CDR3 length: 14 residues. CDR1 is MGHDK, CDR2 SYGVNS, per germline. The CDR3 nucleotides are TGTGCCAGCAGTGGTGAGACTCGCACAGATACGCAGTATTTT. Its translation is CASSGETRTDTQYF.

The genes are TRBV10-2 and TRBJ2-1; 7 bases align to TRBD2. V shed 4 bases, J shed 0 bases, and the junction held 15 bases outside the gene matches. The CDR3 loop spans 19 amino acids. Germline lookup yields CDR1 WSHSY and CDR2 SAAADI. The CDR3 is CASSGGGGFLLPSYNEQFF. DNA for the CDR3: TGCGCCAGCAGTGGGGGCGGGGGATTTCTTCTTCCCTCCTACAATGAGCAGTTCTTC.

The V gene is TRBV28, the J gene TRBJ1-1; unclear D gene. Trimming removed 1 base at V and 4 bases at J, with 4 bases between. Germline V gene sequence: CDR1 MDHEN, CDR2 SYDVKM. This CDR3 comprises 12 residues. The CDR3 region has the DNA TGTGCCAGCAGTTTATTTTCCACTGAAGCTTTCTTT. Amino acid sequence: CASSLFSTEAFF.

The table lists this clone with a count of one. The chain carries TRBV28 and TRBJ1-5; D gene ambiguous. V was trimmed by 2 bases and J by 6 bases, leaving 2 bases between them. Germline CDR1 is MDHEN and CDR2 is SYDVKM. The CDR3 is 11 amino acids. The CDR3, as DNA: TGTGCCAGCAGTTTACGTCAGCCCCAGCATTTT. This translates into CASSLRQPQHF.

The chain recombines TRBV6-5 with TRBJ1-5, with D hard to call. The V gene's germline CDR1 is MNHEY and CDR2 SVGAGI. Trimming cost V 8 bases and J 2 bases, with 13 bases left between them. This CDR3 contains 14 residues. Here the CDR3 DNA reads TGTGCCAGCCGAGCGGGGATAGGCAATCAGCCCCAGCATTTT. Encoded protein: CASRAGIGNQPQHF.

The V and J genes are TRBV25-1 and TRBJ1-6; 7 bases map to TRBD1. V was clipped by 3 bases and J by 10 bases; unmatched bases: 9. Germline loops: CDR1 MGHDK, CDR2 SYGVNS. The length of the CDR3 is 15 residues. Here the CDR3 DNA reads TGTGCCAGCAGTGATCACCAGGGGGGAAGATCACCCCTCCACTTT. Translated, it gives CASSDHQGGRSPLHF.

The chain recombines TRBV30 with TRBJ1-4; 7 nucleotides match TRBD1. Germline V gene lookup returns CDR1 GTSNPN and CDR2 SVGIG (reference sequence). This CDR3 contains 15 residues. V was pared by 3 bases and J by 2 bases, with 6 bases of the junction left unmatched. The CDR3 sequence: CAWSTTGRTNEKLFF. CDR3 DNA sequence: TGTGCCTGGAGCACGACAGGGAGGACTAATGAAAAACTGTTTTTT.

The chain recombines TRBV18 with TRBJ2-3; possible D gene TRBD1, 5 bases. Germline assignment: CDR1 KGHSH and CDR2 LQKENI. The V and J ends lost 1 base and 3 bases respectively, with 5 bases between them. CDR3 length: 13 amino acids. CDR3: CASSPRQTDTQYF. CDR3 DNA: TGTGCCAGCTCACCACGACAGACAGATACGCAGTATTTT.

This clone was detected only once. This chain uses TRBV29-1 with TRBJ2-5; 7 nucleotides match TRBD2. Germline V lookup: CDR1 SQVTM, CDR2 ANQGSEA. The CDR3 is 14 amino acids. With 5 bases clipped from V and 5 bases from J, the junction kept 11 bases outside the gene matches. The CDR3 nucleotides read TGCAGCGTTTGGGATAGCGGGCGATGGGAGACCCAGTACTTC. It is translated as CSVWDSGRWETQYF. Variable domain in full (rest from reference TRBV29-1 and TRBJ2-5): SAVISQKPSRDICQRGTSLTIQCQVDSQVTMMFWYRQQPGQSLTLIATANQGSEATYESGFVIDKFPISRPNLTFSTLTVSNMSPEDSSIYLCSVWDSGRWETQYFGPGTRLLVL.

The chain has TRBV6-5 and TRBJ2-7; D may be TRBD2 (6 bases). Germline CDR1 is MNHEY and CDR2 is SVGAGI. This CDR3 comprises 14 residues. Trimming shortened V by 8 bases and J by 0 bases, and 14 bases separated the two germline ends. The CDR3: CASGSGVRSYEQYF. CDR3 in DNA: TGTGCCAGCGGCTCGGGAGTCCGCTCCTACGAGCAGTACTTC.

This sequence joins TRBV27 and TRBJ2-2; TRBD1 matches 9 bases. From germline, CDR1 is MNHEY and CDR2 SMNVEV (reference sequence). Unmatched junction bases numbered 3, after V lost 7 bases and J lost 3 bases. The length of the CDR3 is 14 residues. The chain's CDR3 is CASTRDRDTGELFF. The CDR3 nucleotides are TGTGCCAGCACCCGGGACAGGGACACCGGGGAGCTGTTTTTT.

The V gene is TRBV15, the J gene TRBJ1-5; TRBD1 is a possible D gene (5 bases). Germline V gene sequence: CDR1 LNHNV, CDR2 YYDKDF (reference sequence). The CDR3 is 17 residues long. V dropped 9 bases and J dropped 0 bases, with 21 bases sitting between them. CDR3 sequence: CATLLGLFKGSNQPQHF. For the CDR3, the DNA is TGTGCCACGCTATTGGGACTTTTTAAGGGTAGCAATCAGCCCCAGCATTTT.

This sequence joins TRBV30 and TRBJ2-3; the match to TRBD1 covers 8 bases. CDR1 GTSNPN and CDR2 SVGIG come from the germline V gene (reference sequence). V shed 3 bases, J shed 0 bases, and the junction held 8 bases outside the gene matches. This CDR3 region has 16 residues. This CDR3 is CAWSSGTGISTDTQYF. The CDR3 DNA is TGTGCCTGGAGCTCCGGGACAGGAATTAGCACAGATACGCAGTATTTT. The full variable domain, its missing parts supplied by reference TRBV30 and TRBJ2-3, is SQTIHQWPATLVQPVGSPLSLECTVEGTSNPNLYWYRQAAGRGLQLLFYSVGIGQISSEVPQNLSASRPQDRQFILSSKKLLLSDSGFYLCAWSSGTGISTDTQYFGPGTRLTVL.

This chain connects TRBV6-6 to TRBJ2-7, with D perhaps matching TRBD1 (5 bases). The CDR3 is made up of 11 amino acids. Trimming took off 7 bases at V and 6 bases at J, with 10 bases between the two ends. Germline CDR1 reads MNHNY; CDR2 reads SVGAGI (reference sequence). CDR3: CASKRQSEQYF. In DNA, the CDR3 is TGTGCCAGCAAACGACAGAGCGAGCAGTACTTC.

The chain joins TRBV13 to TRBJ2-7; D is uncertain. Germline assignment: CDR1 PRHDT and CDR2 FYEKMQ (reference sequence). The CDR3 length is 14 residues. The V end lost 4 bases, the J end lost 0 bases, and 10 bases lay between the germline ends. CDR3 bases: TGTGCCAGCAGCTCCGTCCTCCGCTCCTACGAGCAGTACTTC. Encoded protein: CASSSVLRSYEQYF.

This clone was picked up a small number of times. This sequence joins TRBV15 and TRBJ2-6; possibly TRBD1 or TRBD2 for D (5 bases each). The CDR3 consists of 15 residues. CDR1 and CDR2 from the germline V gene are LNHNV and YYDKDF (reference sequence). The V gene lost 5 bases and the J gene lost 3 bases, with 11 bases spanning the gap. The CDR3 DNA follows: TGTGCCACCAGCCACCAGGGAGATGGGGCCAACGTCCTGACTTTC. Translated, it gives CATSHQGDGANVLTF.

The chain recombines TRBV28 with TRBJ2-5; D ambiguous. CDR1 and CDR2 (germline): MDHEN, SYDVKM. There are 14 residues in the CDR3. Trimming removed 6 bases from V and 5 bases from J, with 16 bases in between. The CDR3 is CASSPPDPRETQYF. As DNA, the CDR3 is TGTGCCAGCAGCCCCCCGGACCCCCGGGAGACCCAGTACTTC.

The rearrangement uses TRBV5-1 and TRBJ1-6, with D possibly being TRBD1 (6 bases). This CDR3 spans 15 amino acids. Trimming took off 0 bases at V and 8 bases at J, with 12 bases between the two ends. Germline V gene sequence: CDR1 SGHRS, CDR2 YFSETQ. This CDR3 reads CASSLDWRGDSPLHF. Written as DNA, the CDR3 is TGCGCCAGCAGCTTGGACTGGAGGGGGGATTCACCCCTCCACTTT.

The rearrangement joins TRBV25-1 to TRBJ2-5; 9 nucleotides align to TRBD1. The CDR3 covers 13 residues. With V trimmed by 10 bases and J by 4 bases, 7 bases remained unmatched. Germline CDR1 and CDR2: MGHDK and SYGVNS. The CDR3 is CATLQGAGETQYF. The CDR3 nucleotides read TGTGCCACCCTACAGGGGGCAGGAGAGACCCAGTACTTC.

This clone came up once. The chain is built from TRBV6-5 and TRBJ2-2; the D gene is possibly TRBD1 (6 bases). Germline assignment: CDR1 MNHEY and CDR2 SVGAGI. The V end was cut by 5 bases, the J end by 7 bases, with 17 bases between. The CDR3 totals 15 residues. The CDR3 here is CASSTPGQLSGELFF. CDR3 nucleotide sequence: TGTGCCAGCAGTACCCCGGGACAACTGAGCGGGGAGCTGTTTTTT.